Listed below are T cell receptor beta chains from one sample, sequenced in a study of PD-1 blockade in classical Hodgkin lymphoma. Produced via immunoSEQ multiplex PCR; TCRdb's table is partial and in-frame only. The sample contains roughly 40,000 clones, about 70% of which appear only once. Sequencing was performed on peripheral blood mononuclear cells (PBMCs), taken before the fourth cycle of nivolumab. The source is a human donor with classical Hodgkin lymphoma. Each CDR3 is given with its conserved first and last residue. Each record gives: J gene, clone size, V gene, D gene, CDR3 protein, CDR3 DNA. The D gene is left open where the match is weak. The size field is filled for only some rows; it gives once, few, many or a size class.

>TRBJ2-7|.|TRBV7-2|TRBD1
CASSLEGQESYEQYF
TGTGCCAGCAGCCTTGAGGGACAGGAATCCTACGAGCAGTACTTC
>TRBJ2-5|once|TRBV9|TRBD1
CASSLGTGRETQYF
TGTGCCAGCAGCTTGGGGACAGGGCGAGAGACCCAGTACTTC
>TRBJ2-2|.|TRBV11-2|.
CASSLDSGSFTGELFF
TGTGCCAGCAGCTTAGATAGTGGCAGCTTTACCGGGGAGCTGTTTTTT
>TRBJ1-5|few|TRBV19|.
CASSLWADSNQPQHF
TGTGCCAGTAGTCTTTGGGCCGATAGCAATCAGCCCCAGCATTTT
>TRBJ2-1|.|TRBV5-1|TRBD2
CASSLVGTSGKVEQFF
TGCGCCAGCAGCTTGGTAGGGACTAGCGGGAAGGTTGAGCAGTTCTTC
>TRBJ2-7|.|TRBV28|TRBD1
CASTSHPGTGAKLAYEQYF
TGTGCCAGCACTTCCCACCCCGGGACAGGGGCCAAACTTGCGTACGAGCAGTACTTC
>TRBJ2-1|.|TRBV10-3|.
CAISESHGGPYNEQFF
TGTGCCATCAGTGAGTCTCACGGGGGCCCCTACAATGAGCAGTTCTTC
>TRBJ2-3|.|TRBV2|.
CASSMGRVGADTQYF
TGTGCCAGCTCGATGGGGCGGGTAGGGGCAGATACGCAGTATTTT
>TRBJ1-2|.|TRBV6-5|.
CASEGRKNYGYTF
TGTGCCAGCGAGGGTCGGAAAAACTATGGCTACACCTTC
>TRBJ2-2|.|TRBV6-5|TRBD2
CASSFARLAPGELFF
TGTGCCAGCAGTTTCGCTCGACTAGCCCCCGGGGAGCTGTTTTTT
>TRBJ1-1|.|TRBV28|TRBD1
CASTVAGTGNTEAFF
TGTGCCAGCACCGTTGCCGGGACAGGGAACACTGAAGCTTTCTTT
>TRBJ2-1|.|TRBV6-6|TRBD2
CASFGLAYNEQFF
TGTGCCAGTTTCGGACTAGCCTACAATGAGCAGTTCTTC
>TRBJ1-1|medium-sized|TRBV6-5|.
CASSYAGIAFF
TGTGCCAGCAGTTACGCAGGGATTGCTTTCTTT
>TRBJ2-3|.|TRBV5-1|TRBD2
CASRRVAGADTQYF
TGCGCCAGCAGACGGGTAGCGGGAGCAGATACGCAGTATTTT
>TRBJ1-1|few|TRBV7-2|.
CASSPSHEVGSNEAFF
TGTGCCAGCAGCCCCAGCCATGAGGTGGGCAGCAATGAAGCTTTCTTT
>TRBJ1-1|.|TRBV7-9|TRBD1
CAGGQGAKNTEAFF
TGTGCCGGTGGACAGGGGGCGAAGAACACTGAAGCTTTCTTT
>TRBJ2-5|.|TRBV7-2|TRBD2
CASSLGRGGETQYF
TGTGCCAGCAGCTTAGGACGGGGGGGAGAGACCCAGTACTTC
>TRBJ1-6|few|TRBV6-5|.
CASSYAGMNNSPLHF
TGTGCCAGCAGTTACGCTGGGATGAATAATTCACCCCTCCACTTT
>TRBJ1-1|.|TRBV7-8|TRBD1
CASSLVIGQGMNTEAFF
TGTGCCAGCAGCTTAGTAATTGGACAGGGAATGAACACTGAAGCTTTCTTT
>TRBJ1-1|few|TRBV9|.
CASSVEGLSEAFF
TGTGCCAGCAGCGTAGAGGGGCTATCTGAAGCTTTCTTT
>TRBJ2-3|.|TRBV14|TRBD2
CASSPRLARGDTQYF
TGTGCCAGCAGCCCCCGACTAGCGAGGGGGGATACGCAGTATTTT
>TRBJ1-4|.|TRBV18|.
CASSPDNPKDEKLFF
TGTGCCAGCTCGCCGGACAACCCGAAGGATGAAAAACTGTTTTTT
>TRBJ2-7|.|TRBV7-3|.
CASSSGPDAYEQYF
TGTGCCAGCAGCTCGGGACCGGACGCCTACGAGCAGTACTTC
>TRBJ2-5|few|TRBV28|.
CASSLWSQETQYF
TGTGCCAGCAGTTTATGGTCGCAAGAGACCCAGTACTTC
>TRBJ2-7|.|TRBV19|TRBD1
CASSYFPGQGYEQYF
TGTGCCAGTAGTTACTTCCCGGGACAGGGATACGAGCAGTACTTC
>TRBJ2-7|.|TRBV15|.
CATSRDLAGEQYF
TGTGCCACCAGCAGAGATTTGGCAGGGGAGCAGTACTTC
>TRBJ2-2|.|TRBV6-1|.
CASSDSGLRGGELFF
TGTGCCAGCAGTGATTCGGGACTCAGGGGTGGGGAGCTGTTTTTT
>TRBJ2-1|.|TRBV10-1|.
CASSRTVEQFF
TGCGCCAGCAGTCGGACGGTTGAGCAGTTCTTC
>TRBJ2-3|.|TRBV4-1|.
CASSQDQTGDYTDTQYF
TGCGCCAGCAGCCAAGATCAAACGGGGGATTACACAGATACGCAGTATTTT
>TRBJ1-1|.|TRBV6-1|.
CASPRRAHTEAFF
TGTGCCAGCCCGAGGAGGGCGCACACTGAAGCTTTCTTT
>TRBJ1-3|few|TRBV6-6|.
CASTGDGYSGNTIYF
TGTGCCAGCACGGGTGACGGGTACTCTGGAAACACCATATATTTT
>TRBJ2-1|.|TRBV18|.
CASSPVGQGSNEQFF
TGTGCCAGCTCACCAGTTGGGCAGGGATCGAATGAGCAGTTCTTC
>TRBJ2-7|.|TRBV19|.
CASSSGGTVTYEQYF
TGTGCCAGTAGTTCAGGAGGGACGGTAACCTACGAGCAGTACTTC
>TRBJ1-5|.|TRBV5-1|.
CASSLVPGDSNQPQHF
TGCGCCAGCAGCTTGGTGCCGGGGGACTCCAATCAGCCCCAGCATTTT
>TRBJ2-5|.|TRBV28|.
CASSPLTAVEETQYF
TGTGCCAGCAGTCCCTTGACAGCGGTTGAAGAGACCCAGTACTTC
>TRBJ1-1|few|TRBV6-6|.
CASVSTANTEAFF
TGTGCCAGCGTGAGCACCGCAAACACTGAAGCTTTCTTT
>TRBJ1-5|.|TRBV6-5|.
CASSYPTGNDQPQHF
TGTGCCAGCAGTTACCCCACAGGCAACGATCAGCCCCAGCATTTT
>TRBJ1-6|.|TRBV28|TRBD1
CASRQGQYNSPLHF
TGTGCCAGCAGACAGGGACAGTATAATTCACCCCTCCACTTT
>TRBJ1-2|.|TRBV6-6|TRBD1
CASRNLGQGSGYTF
TGTGCCAGCAGGAACCTGGGACAGGGAAGTGGCTACACCTTC
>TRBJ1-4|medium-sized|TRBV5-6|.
CASSPDSNEKLFF
TGTGCCAGCAGCCCCGATTCGAATGAAAAACTGTTTTTT
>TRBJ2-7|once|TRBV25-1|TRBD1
CASSPTGGAQQYF
TGTGCCAGCAGTCCGACAGGGGGCGCTCAGCAGTACTTC
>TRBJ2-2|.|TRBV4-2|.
CASSQEIGELFF
TGTGCCAGCAGCCAAGAAATCGGGGAGCTGTTTTTT
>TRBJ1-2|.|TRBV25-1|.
CASSEDGGNYGYTF
TGTGCCAGCAGTGAAGATGGAGGGAACTATGGCTACACCTTC
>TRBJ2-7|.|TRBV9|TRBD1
CASSVEPGGTYEQYF
TGTGCCAGCAGCGTAGAGCCAGGGGGTACGTACGAGCAGTACTTC
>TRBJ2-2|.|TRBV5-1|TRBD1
CASSYTGQGSTGELFF
TGCGCCAGCAGCTATACGGGACAGGGGTCCACCGGGGAGCTGTTTTTT
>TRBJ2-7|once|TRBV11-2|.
CASSLIRGPKWEQYF
TGTGCCAGCAGCCTAATCAGGGGCCCAAAGTGGGAGCAGTACTTC
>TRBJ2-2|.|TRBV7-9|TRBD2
CASSFPTSGAANTGELFF
TGTGCCAGCAGCTTCCCGACTAGCGGGGCCGCGAACACCGGGGAGCTGTTTTTT
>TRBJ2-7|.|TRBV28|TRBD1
CATTNRGRVNEQYF
TGTGCCACTACAAACAGGGGGCGAGTTAACGAGCAGTACTTC
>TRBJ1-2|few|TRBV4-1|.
CASSQDLNYGYTF
TGCGCCAGCAGCCAAGATCTGAACTATGGCTACACCTTC
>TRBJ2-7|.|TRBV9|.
CASSVGIDPYEQYF
TGTGCCAGCAGCGTAGGCATTGACCCCTACGAGCAGTACTTC
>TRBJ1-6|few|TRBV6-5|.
CASGKGQYNSPLHF
TGTGCCAGCGGGAAGGGACAATATAATTCACCCCTCCACTTT
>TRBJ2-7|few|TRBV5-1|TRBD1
CASSLAATGGGEQYF
TGCGCCAGCAGCTTGGCCGCGACAGGGGGGGGCGAGCAGTACTTC
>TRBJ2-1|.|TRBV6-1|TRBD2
CASSEGGLAGGPLDEQFF
TGTGCCAGCAGTGAGGGTGGACTAGCGGGGGGGCCTCTCGATGAGCAGTTCTTC
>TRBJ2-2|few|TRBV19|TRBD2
CASTTPGRANTGELFF
TGTGCCAGTACCACCCCCGGGAGGGCGAACACCGGGGAGCTGTTTTTT
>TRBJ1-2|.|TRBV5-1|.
CASTRGGSHYGYTF
TGCGCCAGCACCAGGGGTGGCAGCCACTATGGCTACACCTTC
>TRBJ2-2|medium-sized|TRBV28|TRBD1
CASSPTGRNTGELFF
TGTGCCAGCAGTCCGACAGGGCGAAACACCGGGGAGCTGTTTTTT